This entry lists 19 T cell receptor beta chains sequenced from one sample in a study of T cells in Graves' hyperthyroidism and ophthalmopathy. RNA transcripts were the template for amplifying TCR beta CDR3 regions. An initial round of RT-PCR targeting the TCR CDR3 relied on the HTBI primer set. TCRdb called the multiplex PCR reads again in MiXCR, with one record for every CDR3 protein. The sample lists about 410,000 distinct CDR3 sequences; roughly 14% were seen once. Material for sequencing was blood. These receptors all stem from a man between 18 and 35 years old with Graves' ophthalmopathy.

This clonotype was seen only a few times. This rearrangement joins TRBV6-1 to TRBJ2-1; D uncertain. Germline V gene lookup returns CDR1 MNHNS and CDR2 SASEGT. The CDR3 sequence is 12 residues long. Trimming took 6 bases from V and 9 from J, leaving 12 bases between them. The CDR3 region is CASRPLTGEQFF. The CDR3 DNA reads TGTGCCAGCAGACCTCTGACCGGTGAGCAGTTCTTC.

This clonotype was recorded many times. V is TRBV2 and J is TRBJ2-1; D possibly matches TRBD1 or TRBD2 (5 bases each). The ends were cut back, 5 bases at V and 0 bases at J, with 14 bases in the middle. Germline CDR1 is SNHLY and CDR2 is FYNNEI. The CDR3 extends over 16 amino acids. CDR3 sequence reads: CASSFGTYSSYNEQFF. The CDR3 DNA reads as TGTGCCAGCAGTTTCGGGACGTACAGCTCCTACAATGAGCAGTTCTTC.

This clonotype was counted between two and nine times. The gene calls are TRBV29-1 and TRBJ2-2; D unresolved. The CDR3 sequence is 11 residues long. Germline V CDR1 and CDR2: SQVTM, ANQGSEA. V lost 7 bases and J lost 1, with 4 bases in between. CDR3 nucleotides: TGCAGCGGGGGGAACACCGGGGAGCTGTTTTTT. It is translated as CSGGNTGELFF.

This clonotype was seen ten or more times. This chain joins TRBV6-2 or TRBV6-3 and TRBJ2-3, with TRBD2 identical over 9 bases. Germline-derived CDR1 and CDR2 are MNHEY and SVGEGT. The ends lost 5 bases at V and 2 bases at J; junction bases unmatched: 11. The CDR3 runs 17 residues. CDR3 sequence reads: CASSHTPTSGITDTQYF. DNA for the CDR3: TGTGCCAGCAGTCACACCCCGACTAGCGGAATCACAGATACGCAGTATTTT.

On this clonotype: One junction end disagrees with the germline gene, perhaps due to a read error. The chain employs TRBV10-3 and TRBJ2-7; D possibly corresponds to TRBD2 (5 bases). The CDR3 is 17 amino acids. Germline loops: CDR1 ENHRY, CDR2 SYGVKD. The CDR3: CAISQLVANNIDYVQYF. The CDR3 bases are TGTGCCATCAGCCAACTTGTAGCGAATAATATTGACTACGTGCAGTACTTC.

Ten or more counts support this clonotype. The V call is TRBV5-1, the J call TRBJ2-1, with D perhaps TRBD2 (5 bases). The CDR3 covers 14 residues. The germline V gene encodes CDR1 SGHRS and CDR2 YFSETQ. V gave up 6 bases and J gave up 8 bases, with 18 bases separating them. Written as DNA, the CDR3 is TGCGCCAGCAAGCACGAGCGGCCCGGCGATGAGCAGTTCTTC. Translation: CASKHERPGDEQFF.

This clonotype has a count of ten or more. This chain joins TRBV7-9 and TRBJ2-7, with TRBD2 matching 10 bases. There are 15 residues in the CDR3. Germline CDR1 is SEHNR and CDR2 is FQNEAQ (reference sequence). J was trimmed by 0 bases and V by 5 bases; bases with no gene match: 4. The CDR3 loop is CASSHLAGGSYEQYF. CDR3 sequence (DNA): TGTGCCAGCAGCCACTTAGCGGGAGGCTCCTACGAGCAGTACTTC.

This chain connects TRBV27 to TRBJ2-7; unclear D gene. The CDR3 contains 15 residues. CDR1 MNHEY and CDR2 SMNVEV come from the germline V gene (reference sequence). The V gene lost 3 bases and the J gene lost 2 bases, with 14 bases spanning the gap. CDR3 coding DNA: TGTGCCAGCAGTTTCGGGCTCGACCTCCCCTACGAGCAGTACTTC. Its protein is CASSFGLDLPYEQYF.

The gene calls are TRBV24-1 and TRBJ2-1; D is unclear. The germline gives CDR1 KGHDR, CDR2 SFDVKD. The CDR3 has 17 amino acids. Trimming cost V 0 bases and J 0 bases, with 11 bases left between them. CDR3 sequence reads: CATSDLPHLGSYNEQFF. As DNA, the CDR3 is TGTGCCACCAGTGATTTGCCCCACTTAGGCTCCTACAATGAGCAGTTCTTC.

In its sample, this clonotype was seen many times. V and J are TRBV20-1 and TRBJ2-7; the D gene is possibly TRBD1 (6 bases). Germline CDR1 is DFQATT and CDR2 is SNEGSKA (reference sequence). The CDR3 has 11 amino acids. The ends were cut back, 4 bases at V and 4 bases at J, with 8 bases in the middle. CDR3 region: CSATRGYEQYF. For the CDR3, the DNA is TGCAGTGCTACCAGGGGTTACGAGCAGTACTTC.

The chain recombines TRBV6-5 with TRBJ2-1; a weak D match, TRBD2 (6 bases). V was pared by 1 base and J by 8 bases, with 12 bases between. Germline CDR1 is MNHEY and CDR2 is SVGAGI. This CDR3 is 14 amino acids long. Here the CDR3 DNA reads TGTGCCAGCAGTTACTGGGGGACTGGTCATGAGCAGTTCTTC. The encoded protein is CASSYWGTGHEQFF.

J is TRBJ1-1 and V is TRBV19; 10 nucleotides align to TRBD1. With V trimmed by 3 bases and J by 1 base, 5 bases remained unmatched. Germline V gene data show CDR1 as LNHDA and CDR2 as SQIVND (reference sequence). The CDR3 has 16 amino acids. CDR3 amino acids: CASSIQTGGKNTEAFF. The CDR3 DNA follows: TGTGCCAGTAGTATCCAGACAGGGGGCAAGAACACTGAAGCTTTCTTT.

This clonotype was seen repeatedly, ten times or more. This rearrangement joins TRBV29-1 to TRBJ2-1; D perhaps matches TRBD2 (5 bases). Germline V gene data show CDR1 as SQVTM and CDR2 as ANQGSEA. The CDR3 totals 12 residues. Deletions cut 0 bases from V and 9 bases from J, with 9 bases between. Here the CDR3 reads CSVEDRGPEQFF. The DNA for the CDR3 is TGCAGCGTTGAAGACCGAGGGCCTGAGCAGTTCTTC.

This clonotype has a count of ten or more. The J gene is TRBJ2-3, the V gene TRBV5-8, with TRBD1 matching over 8 bases. With 4 bases clipped from V and 4 bases from J, the junction kept 14 bases outside the gene matches. The CDR3 length is 17 residues. The V gene's germline CDR1 is SGHTS and CDR2 YDEGEE. The CDR3, as DNA: TGTGCCAGCAGCCCATCAAGGTACAGGGGGAACTCAGATACGCAGTATTTT. Residues: CASSPSRYRGNSDTQYF.

The gene calls are TRBV7-9 and TRBJ2-1; 7 bases fit TRBD2. V dropped 6 bases and J dropped 15; count of bases not matched to a gene: 11. Per the germline V gene, CDR1 is SEHNR and CDR2 is FQNEAQ (reference sequence). The CDR3 length is 12 residues. The CDR3 here is CASSEYGRESFF. The CDR3 DNA follows: TGTGCCAGCAGTGAATATGGGCGGGAGTCGTTCTTC.

The chain uses TRBV12-3 or TRBV12-4 and TRBJ2-6; 7 bases are shared with TRBD1. Unmatched junction bases numbered 11, after V lost 3 bases and J lost 0 bases. This CDR3 has 19 amino acids. The CDR3 protein is CASSFKVWDSHSGANVLTF. The CDR3 DNA reads TGTGCCAGCAGTTTTAAGGTCTGGGACAGCCACTCTGGGGCCAACGTCCTGACTTTC.

This clonotype was counted ten times or more. The rearrangement joins TRBV11-2 to TRBJ1-2; weak D call: TRBD1 (6 bases). CDR3 length equals 14 residues. Trimming removed 5 bases from V and 7 bases from J, with 17 bases in between. CDR1 SGHAT and CDR2 FQNNGV come from the germline V gene. The CDR3 DNA is TGTGCCAGCAGCCCGAGCTTACAGGGCCTTGGCTACACCTTC. Its protein is CASSPSLQGLGYTF.

This clonotype is a singleton in its sample. With a much larger clone just one base away, this may be a read error. The chain joins TRBV20-1 to TRBJ2-7, with 11 bases matching TRBD1. The DNA end lines up better with TRBJ2-1; the J call may be wrong. This CDR3 is built from 15 residues. CDR1 DFQATT and CDR2 SNEGSKA come from the germline V gene (reference sequence). The CDR3 spells CSASSRTGGSYEQFF. As DNA, the CDR3 is TGCAGTGCTAGTTCCCGGACAGGGGGCTCCTACGAGCAGTTCTTC.

This clonotype was detected ten times or more. The rearrangement joins TRBV3-1 to TRBJ2-1; D is unresolved. V was trimmed by 4 bases and J by 4 bases, leaving 11 bases between them. The CDR3 consists of 14 residues. Germline CDR1 and CDR2: LGHDT and YNNKEL (reference sequence). CDR3 sequence reads: CASSRDQIYNEQFF. The CDR3 DNA sequence: TGTGCCAGCAGCCGCGATCAGATTTACAATGAGCAGTTCTTC.